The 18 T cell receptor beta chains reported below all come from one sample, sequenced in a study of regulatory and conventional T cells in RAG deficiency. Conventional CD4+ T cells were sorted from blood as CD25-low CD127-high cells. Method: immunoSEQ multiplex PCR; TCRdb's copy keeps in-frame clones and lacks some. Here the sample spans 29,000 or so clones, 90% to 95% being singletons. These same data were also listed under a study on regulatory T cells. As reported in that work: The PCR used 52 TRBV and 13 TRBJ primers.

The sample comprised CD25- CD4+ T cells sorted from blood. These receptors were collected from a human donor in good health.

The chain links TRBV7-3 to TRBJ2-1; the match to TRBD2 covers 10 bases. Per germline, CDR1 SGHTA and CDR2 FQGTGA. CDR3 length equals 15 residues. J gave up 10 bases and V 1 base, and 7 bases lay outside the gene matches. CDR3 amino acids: CASSLKAGGPYEQFF. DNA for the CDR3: TGTGCCAGCAGCTTAAAAGCGGGGGGGCCGTACGAGCAGTTCTTC.

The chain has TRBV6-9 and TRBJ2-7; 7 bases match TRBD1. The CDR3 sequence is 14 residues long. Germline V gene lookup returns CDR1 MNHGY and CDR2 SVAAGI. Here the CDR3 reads CASSCSGSTGTVHV. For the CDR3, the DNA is TGTGCCAGCAGTTGTTCCGGCTCAACCGGGACAGTCCACGTC.

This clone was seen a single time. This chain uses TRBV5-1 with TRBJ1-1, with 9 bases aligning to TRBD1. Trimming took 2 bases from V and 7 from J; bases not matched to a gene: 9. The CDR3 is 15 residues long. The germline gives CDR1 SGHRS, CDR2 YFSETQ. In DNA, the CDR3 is TGCGCCAGCAGCTTTTTTGACAGGGGGTTGAGTGAAGCTTTCTTT. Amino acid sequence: CASSFFDRGLSEAFF. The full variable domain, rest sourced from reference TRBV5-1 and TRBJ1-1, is KAGVTQTPRYLIKTRGQQVTLSCSPISGHRSVSWYQQTPGQGLQFLFEYFSETQRNKGNFPGRFSGRQFSNSRSEMNVSTLELGDSALYLCASSFFDRGLSEAFFGQGTRLTVV.

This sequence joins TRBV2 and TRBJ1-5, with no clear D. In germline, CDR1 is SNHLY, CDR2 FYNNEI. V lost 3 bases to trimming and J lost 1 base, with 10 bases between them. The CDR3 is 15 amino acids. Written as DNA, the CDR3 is TGTGCCAGCAGTGACCGAGGGAGCAGCAATCAGCCCCAGCATTTT. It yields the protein CASSDRGSSNQPQHF.

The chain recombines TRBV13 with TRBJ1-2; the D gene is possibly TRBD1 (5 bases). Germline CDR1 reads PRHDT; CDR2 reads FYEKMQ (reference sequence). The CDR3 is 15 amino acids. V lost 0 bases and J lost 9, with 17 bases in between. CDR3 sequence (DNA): TGTGCCAGCAGCTTAGGGGGGCCCGCTACTTCGAGCTACACCTTC. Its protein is CASSLGGPATSSYTF.

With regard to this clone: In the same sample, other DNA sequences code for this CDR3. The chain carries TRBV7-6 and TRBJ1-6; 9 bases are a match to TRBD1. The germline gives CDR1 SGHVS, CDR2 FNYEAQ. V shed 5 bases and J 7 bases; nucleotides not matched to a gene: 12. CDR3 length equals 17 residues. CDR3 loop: CASSASTGGVINSPLHF. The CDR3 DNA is TGTGCCAGCAGCGCCTCGACAGGGGGAGTTATAAATTCACCCCTCCACTTT.

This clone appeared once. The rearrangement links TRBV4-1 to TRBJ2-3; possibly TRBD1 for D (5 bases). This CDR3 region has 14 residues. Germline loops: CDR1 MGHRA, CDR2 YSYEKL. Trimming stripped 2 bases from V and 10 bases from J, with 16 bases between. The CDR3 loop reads CASSQLTTVWSQYF. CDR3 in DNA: TGCGCCAGCAGCCAACTAACGACAGTGTGGTCGCAGTATTTT.

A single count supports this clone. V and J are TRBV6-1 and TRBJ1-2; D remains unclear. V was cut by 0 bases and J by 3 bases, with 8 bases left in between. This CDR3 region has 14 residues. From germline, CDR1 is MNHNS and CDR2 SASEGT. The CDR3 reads CASSEAHRHYGYTF. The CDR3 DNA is TGTGCCAGCAGTGAAGCCCACAGACACTATGGCTACACCTTC.

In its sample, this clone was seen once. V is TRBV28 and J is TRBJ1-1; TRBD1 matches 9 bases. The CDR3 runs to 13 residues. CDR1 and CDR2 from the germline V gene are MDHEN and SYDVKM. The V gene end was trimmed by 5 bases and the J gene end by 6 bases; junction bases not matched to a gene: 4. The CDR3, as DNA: TGTGCCAGCAGTCCTACAGGGGGCTCTGAAGCTTTCTTT. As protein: CASSPTGGSEAFF.

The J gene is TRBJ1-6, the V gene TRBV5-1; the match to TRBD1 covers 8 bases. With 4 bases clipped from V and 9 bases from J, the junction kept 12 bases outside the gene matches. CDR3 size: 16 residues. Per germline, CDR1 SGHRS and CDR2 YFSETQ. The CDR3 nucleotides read TGCGCCAGCAGCCCCAGGCGGCAGGGGGCAAGTTCACCCCTCCACTTT. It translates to CASSPRRQGASSPLHF.

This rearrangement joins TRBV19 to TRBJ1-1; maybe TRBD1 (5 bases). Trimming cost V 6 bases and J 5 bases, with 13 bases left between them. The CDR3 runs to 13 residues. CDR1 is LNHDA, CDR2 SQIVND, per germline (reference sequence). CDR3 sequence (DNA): TGTGCCAGTAGGGAAACAAAGGGGACTGAAGCTTTCTTT. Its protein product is CASRETKGTEAFF.

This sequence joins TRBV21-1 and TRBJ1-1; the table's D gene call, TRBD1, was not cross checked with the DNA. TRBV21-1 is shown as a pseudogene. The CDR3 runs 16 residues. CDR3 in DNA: TGTGCCAGCAGCAAAGGAGGGACAGGGGGCGTCACTGAAGCTTTCTTT. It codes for CASSKGGTGGVTEAFF.

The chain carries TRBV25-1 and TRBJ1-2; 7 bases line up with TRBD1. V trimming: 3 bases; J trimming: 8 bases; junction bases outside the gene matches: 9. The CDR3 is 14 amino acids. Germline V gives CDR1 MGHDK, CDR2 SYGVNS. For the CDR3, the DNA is TGTGCCAGCAGTGATCCCCGGTACAGGGGAGGCTACACCTTC. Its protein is CASSDPRYRGGYTF.

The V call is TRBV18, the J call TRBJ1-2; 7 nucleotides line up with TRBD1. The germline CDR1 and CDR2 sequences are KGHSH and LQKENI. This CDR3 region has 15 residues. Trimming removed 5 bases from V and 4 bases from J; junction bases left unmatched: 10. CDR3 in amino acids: CASSSDRLITYGYTF. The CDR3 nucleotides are TGTGCCAGCTCATCGGACAGGCTGATAACCTATGGCTACACCTTC.

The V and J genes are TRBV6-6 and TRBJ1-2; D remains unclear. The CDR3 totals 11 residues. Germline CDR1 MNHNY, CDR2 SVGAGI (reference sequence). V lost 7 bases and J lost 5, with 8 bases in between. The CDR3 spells CASNQAYGYTF. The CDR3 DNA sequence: TGTGCCAGCAACCAAGCATATGGCTACACCTTC.

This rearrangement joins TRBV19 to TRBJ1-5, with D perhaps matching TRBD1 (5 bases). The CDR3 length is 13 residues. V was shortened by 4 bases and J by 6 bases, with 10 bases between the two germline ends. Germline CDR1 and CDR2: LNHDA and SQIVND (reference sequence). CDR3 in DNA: TGTGCCAGTAGTACCGACAGATCTCAGCCCCAGCATTTT. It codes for CASSTDRSQPQHF.

This CDR3 reads CASSLSTGTISPLHF. The DNA of the CDR3 is TGTGCCAGTAGTCTCTCGACAGGGACAATTTCACCCCTCCACTTT. The V and J genes are TRBV19 and TRBJ1-6; 7 bases align to TRBD1. The CDR3 length is 15 residues. The germline gives CDR1 LNHDA, CDR2 SQIVND (reference sequence). V lost 5 bases, J lost 9 bases, and 10 bases stayed unmatched.

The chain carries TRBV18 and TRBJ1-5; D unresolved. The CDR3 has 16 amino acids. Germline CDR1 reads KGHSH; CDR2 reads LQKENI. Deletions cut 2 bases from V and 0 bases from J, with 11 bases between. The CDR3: CASSPTGVGSNQPQHF. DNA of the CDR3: TGTGCCAGCTCACCAACCGGGGTTGGTAGCAATCAGCCCCAGCATTTT. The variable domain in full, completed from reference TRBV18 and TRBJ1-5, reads NAGVMQNPRHLVRRRGQEARLRCSPMKGHSHVYWYRQLPEEGLKFMVYLQKENIIDESGMPKERFSAEFPKEGPSILRIQQVVRGDSAAYFCASSPTGVGSNQPQHFGDGTRLSIL.